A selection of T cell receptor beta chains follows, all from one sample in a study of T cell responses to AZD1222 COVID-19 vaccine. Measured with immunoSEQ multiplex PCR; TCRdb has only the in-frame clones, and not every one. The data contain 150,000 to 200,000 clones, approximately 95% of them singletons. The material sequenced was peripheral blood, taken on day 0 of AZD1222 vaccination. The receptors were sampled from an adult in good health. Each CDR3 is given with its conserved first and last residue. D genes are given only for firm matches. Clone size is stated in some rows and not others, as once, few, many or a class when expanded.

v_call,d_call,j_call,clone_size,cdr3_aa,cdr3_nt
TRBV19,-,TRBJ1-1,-,CASNPRLNTEAFF,TGTGCCTCAAACCCCAGGTTGAACACTGAAGCTTTCTTT
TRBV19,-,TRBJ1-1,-,CASSIDLGEQQTEAFF,TGTGCCAGTAGTATAGATCTGGGAGAGCAGCAGACTGAAGCTTTCTTT
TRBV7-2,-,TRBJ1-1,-,CASSLVKDGAIEAFF,TGTGCCAGCAGCTTGGTTAAGGACGGAGCTATTGAAGCTTTCTTT
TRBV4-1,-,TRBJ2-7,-,CASSQAGRSLDEQYF,TGCGCCAGCAGCCAGGCAGGCCGCAGCTTAGACGAGCAGTACTTC
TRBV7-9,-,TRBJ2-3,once,CASSRGQGSTDTQYF,TGTGCCAGCAGCCGCGGGCAGGGCAGCACAGATACGCAGTATTTT
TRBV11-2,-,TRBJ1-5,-,CASSLVSGQPQHF,TGTGCCAGCAGCTTAGTTTCGGGACAGCCCCAGCATTTT
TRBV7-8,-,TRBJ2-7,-,CASSLAPADIAYEQYF,TGTGCCAGCAGCTTAGCTCCAGCGGACATAGCCTACGAGCAGTACTTC
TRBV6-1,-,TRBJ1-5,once,CASSEATRWVYSNQPQHF,TGTGCCAGCAGTGAAGCTACTAGGTGGGTTTATAGCAATCAGCCCCAGCATTTT
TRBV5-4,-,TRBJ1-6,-,CASSSRGNSPLHF,TGTGCCAGCAGCTCTAGGGGAAATTCACCCCTCCACTTT
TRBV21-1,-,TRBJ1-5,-,CASSHSDRLKQPQHF,TGTGCCAGCAGTCACTCGGACAGGTTGAAGCAGCCCCAGCATTTT
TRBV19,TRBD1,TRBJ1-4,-,CASKGTGTGNEKLFF,TGTGCCAGTAAGGGGACCGGGACAGGGAATGAAAAACTGTTTTTT
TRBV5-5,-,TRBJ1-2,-,CASSRIGVNRGAAGYTF,TGTGCCAGCAGCCGAATCGGGGTCAATCGGGGCGCGGCTGGCTACACCTTC
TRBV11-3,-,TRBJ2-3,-,CASSLGGANTQYF,TGTGCCAGCAGCTTAGGGGGCGCAAATACGCAGTATTTT
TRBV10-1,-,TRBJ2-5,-,CAREETQYF,TGCGCCAGAGAAGAGACCCAGTACTTC
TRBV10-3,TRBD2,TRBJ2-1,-,CAISFRTSGSDEQFF,TGTGCCATCAGTTTCCGGACTAGCGGGAGTGATGAGCAGTTCTTC
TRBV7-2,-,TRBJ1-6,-,CASSLEGGSYNSPLHF,TGTGCCAGCAGCTTAGAAGGGGGCTCCTATAATTCACCCCTCCACTTT
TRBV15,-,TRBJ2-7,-,CATSRVGTVYEQYF,TGTGCCACCAGCAGAGTAGGGACCGTCTACGAGCAGTACTTC
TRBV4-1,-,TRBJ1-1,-,CASSQVNTEAFF,TGCGCCAGCAGCCAGGTTAACACTGAAGCTTTCTTT
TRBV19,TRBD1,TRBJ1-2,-,CASSFGQEPNYGYTF,TGTGCCAGTAGTTTCGGACAGGAACCTAACTATGGCTACACCTTC
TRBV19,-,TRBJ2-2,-,CASSLVGGFIAGELFF,TGTGCCAGTAGCTTAGTCGGGGGCTTCATAGCCGGGGAGCTGTTTTTT
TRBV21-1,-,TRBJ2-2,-,CASTRTPNTGELFF,TGTGCCAGCACACGGACGCCTAACACCGGGGAGCTGTTTTTT
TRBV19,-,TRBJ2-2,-,CASSTGYGGGELFF,TGTGCCAGTAGTACGGGATATGGGGGCGGGGAGCTGTTTTTT
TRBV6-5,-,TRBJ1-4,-,CASTDRHQLNEKLFF,TGTGCCAGCACCGACAGGCATCAGCTTAATGAAAAACTGTTTTTT
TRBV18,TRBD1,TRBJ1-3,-,CASARQGARAGNTIYF,TGTGCCAGCGCGAGGCAGGGGGCGCGTGCTGGAAACACCATATATTTT
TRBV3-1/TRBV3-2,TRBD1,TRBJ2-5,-,CASSQGDRGQETQYF,TGTGCCAGCAGCCAAGGAGACAGGGGCCAAGAGACCCAGTACTTC
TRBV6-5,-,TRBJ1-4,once,CASTMKGPPKEKLFF,TGTGCCAGCACTATGAAGGGACCACCCAAAGAAAAACTGTTTTTT
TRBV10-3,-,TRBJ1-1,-,CAISRDPGDTEAFF,TGTGCCATCAGCCGGGACCCAGGGGACACTGAAGCTTTCTTT
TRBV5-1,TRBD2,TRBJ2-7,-,CASSEGTSGTFYEQYF,TGCGCCAGCAGCGAGGGGACTAGCGGGACCTTCTACGAGCAGTACTTC
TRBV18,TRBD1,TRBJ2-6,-,CASSLRTGAGANVLTF,TGTGCCAGCTCACTAAGGACAGGGGCCGGGGCCAACGTCCTGACTTTC
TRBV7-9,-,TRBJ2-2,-,CASSLPSGELFF,TGTGCCAGCAGCTTACCTAGTGGGGAGCTGTTTTTT
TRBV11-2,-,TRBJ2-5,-,CASSLGAGRWETQYF,TGTGCCAGCAGCTTAGGAGCAGGCAGGTGGGAGACCCAGTACTTC
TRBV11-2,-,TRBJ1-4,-,CASSTSGTSSEKLFF,TGTGCCAGCAGCACTAGCGGGACGAGCTCTGAAAAACTGTTTTTT
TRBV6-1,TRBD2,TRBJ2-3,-,CASSETLAGATDTQYF,TGTGCCAGCAGTGAAACGCTAGCGGGGGCCACAGATACGCAGTATTTT
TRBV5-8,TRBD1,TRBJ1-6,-,CASSFIGGGESSYNSPLHF,TGTGCCAGCAGCTTCATAGGGGGCGGGGAGAGCTCCTATAATTCACCCCTCCACTTT
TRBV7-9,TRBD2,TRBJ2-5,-,CASSLTSSVETQYF,TGTGCCAGCAGCTTGACTAGCTCGGTGGAGACCCAGTACTTC
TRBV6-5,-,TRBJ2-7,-,CATTSNIYEQYF,TGTGCCACCACCTCCAATATCTACGAGCAGTACTTC
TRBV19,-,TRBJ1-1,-,CARECRGDAFF,TGTGCCAGGGAATGTCGGGGTGACGCTTTCTTT
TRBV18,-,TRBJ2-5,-,CANGLGYQETQYF,TGTGCCAACGGCCTGGGCTACCAAGAGACCCAGTACTTC
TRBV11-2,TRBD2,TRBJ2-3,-,CASRTIAGGTDTQYF,TGTGCCAGCAGGACCATAGCGGGGGGCACAGATACGCAGTATTTT
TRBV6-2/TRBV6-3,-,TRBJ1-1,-,CASSPARTAEAFF,TGTGCCAGCAGCCCCGCCAGGACGGCCGAAGCTTTCTTT
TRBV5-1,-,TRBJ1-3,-,CASSPSGSGNTIYF,TGCGCCAGCAGCCCCTCGGGCTCTGGAAACACCATATATTTT
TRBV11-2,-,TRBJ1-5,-,CASSFGGDNQPQHF,TGTGCCAGCAGCTTCGGGGGGGACAATCAGCCCCAGCATTTT
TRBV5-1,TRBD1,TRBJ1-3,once,CASSLVPGTGFLIRNTIYF,TGCGCCAGCAGCTTGGTCCCCGGGACAGGGTTCTTGATCCGAAACACCATATATTTT
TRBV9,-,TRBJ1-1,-,CASSLAAGAVGAFF,TGTGCCAGCAGCCTCGCCGCGGGGGCCGTGGGAGCTTTCTTT
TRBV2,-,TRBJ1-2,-,CASSELGGYTF,TGTGCCAGCAGCGAGTTAGGAGGCTACACCTTC
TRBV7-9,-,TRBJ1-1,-,CASSLATGAF,TGTGCCAGCAGCTTGGCGACAGGCGCCTTT
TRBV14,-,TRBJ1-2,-,CASSQGTFWGYTF,TGTGCCAGCAGCCAAGGGACGTTTTGGGGCTACACCTTC
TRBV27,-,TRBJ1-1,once,CASGDDVVTEAFF,TGTGCCAGTGGAGACGACGTAGTCACTGAAGCTTTCTTT
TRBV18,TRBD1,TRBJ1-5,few,CASSAGSGQTNQPQHF,TGTGCCAGCTCAGCCGGCTCGGGACAGACCAATCAGCCCCAGCATTTT
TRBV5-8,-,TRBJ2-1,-,CASSPSKWSLLENEQFF,TGTGCCAGCAGCCCTTCCAAGTGGTCGCTACTAGAGAATGAGCAGTTCTTC
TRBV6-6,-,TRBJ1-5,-,CASGQLGPQHF,TGTGCCAGCGGTCAGTTGGGGCCCCAGCATTTT
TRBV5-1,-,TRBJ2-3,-,CASRLTDTQYF,TGCGCCAGCAGGTTGACAGATACGCAGTATTTT
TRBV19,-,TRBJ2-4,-,CASRRLGDTKGNIQYF,TGTGCCAGTAGACGGTTGGGCGACACCAAAGGGAACATTCAGTACTTC
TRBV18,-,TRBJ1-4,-,CASSRALPTNEKLFF,TGTGCCAGCTCACGCGCACTTCCAACTAATGAAAAACTGTTTTTT
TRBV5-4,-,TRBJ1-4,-,CASSLGQINEKLFF,TGTGCCAGCAGCTTGGGTCAGATTAATGAAAAACTGTTTTTT
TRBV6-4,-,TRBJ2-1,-,CASSVRYDNEQFF,TGTGCCAGCAGTGTCAGGTATGACAATGAGCAGTTCTTC
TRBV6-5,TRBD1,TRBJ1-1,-,CASPRGQGETEAFF,TGTGCCAGCCCAAGAGGACAGGGAGAAACTGAAGCTTTCTTT
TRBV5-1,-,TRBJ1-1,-,CASSFGDTGTYEAFF,TGCGCCAGCAGCTTCGGGGATACAGGGACCTACGAAGCTTTCTTT